The clone carrying this T cell receptor (beta chain) was detected a few times. Its target is not known. With 6 bases clipped from V and 8 bases from J, the junction kept 6 bases outside the gene matches. The CDR3 loop spans 12 amino acids. MiXCR, run by TCRdb on the reads, gives a single entry per CDR3 protein. Here the sample spans around 530,000 distinct CDR3 sequences, about 30% being singletons. The sample originates from a study of T cell repertoires in cytomegalovirus infection. In the study overall: Carrying CMV and the relevant HLA type showed in public TCR beta signatures.

Study outcomes and limitations: Summed frequency of public TCR beta families distinguished CMV carriers with the relevant HLA. The ex vivo response was dominated by HLA-C-restricted CMV-specific TCR beta clonotypes.

The rearrangement joins TRBV12-3 or TRBV12-4 to TRBJ1-2, with 7 bases fitting TRBD1. The TCR originated in a human donor in good health (CMV status not recorded). Some clones in this sample may be carry-over from other donors' samples. The specimen was PBMCs. The CDR3 is CASRGTVRGYTF. In DNA form, the CDR3 reads TGTGCCAGCAGAGGGACAGTTCGGGGCTACACCTTC.